This T cell receptor (beta chain) was sequenced in a study of cytomegalovirus exposure and HLA in healthy donors. On the study more broadly: Early released data comprised around 80 million unique TCRs from HLA-typed donors. The study, taken as a whole, reports: A later analysis, which compared TCR beta chains of equal frequency, found the HLA-associated ones more clonally expanded. Immune exposure data for these donors was limited to CMV serostatus. A later analysis reportedly found that, within productive TCRs, an Asian-associated ancestry cluster had fewer N-insertions than the mean observed across the approximately 700 donors.

The CDR3 loop spans 13 amino acids. Germline CDR1 reads LNHDA; CDR2 reads SQIVND (reference sequence). Between the trimmed V and J ends, which lost 4 bases and 3 bases, there was a span of 6 bases. This clone was recorded a few times. Its target is unknown. The PCR used 60 Vbeta and 13 Jbeta primers. Sequencing was performed with immunoSEQ multiplex PCR; in TCRdb, only in-frame clones are kept and a portion is missing. Of around 150,000 clones listed, around 79% are singletons. The sequence was obtained from a human donor in good health. This sequence joins TRBV19 and TRBJ2-2; D might be TRBD2 (5 bases). Sequencing was performed on PBMCs. DNA of the CDR3: TGTGCCAGTAGTACGGGGTACACCGGGGAGCTGTTTTTT. Translation: CASSTGYTGELFF.